The 20 T cell receptor beta chains below were found in one sample sequenced in a study of cytomegalovirus exposure and HLA in healthy donors. With 60 Vbeta and 13 Jbeta primers, the PCR was carried out. TCRdb keeps only in-frame clones here, not all; method: immunoSEQ multiplex PCR. This sample has about 130,000 clones, with approximately 8.7% found just once. Input material: PBMCs. Receptors originate from a man between 40 and 49 years old in good health and CMV-seronegative.

The rearrangement links TRBV5-6 to TRBJ2-5, with a possible D match to TRBD1 (7 bases). Looked up from germline, CDR1 is SGHDT and CDR2 is YYEEEE. Trimming pared 5 bases from V and 3 bases from J, leaving 17 bases between. CDR3 length: 15 amino acids. CDR3 region: CASSSGGGGEETQYF. CDR3 DNA sequence: TGTGCCAGCAGTTCAGGAGGGGGCGGGGAAGAGACCCAGTACTTC.

In its sample, this clone was seen a few times. CDR3 sequence (DNA): TGTGCCACCACCTACTCGGGGACTAGCGGGGGGGCCGGGGCAGATACGCAGTATTTT. Encoded protein: CATTYSGTSGGAGADTQYF. J is TRBJ2-3 and V is TRBV15; 16 nucleotides agree with TRBD2. The V segment lost 7 bases and the J segment 4 bases; nucleotides outside the gene matches: 14. This CDR3 has 19 amino acids. The germline V gene has CDR1 LNHNV and CDR2 YYDKDF (reference sequence).

This clone was counted a few times. V and J are TRBV14 and TRBJ2-3, with D perhaps TRBD2 (5 bases). Germline V gene sequence: CDR1 SGHDN, CDR2 FVKESK. Trimming removed 3 bases from V and 0 bases from J, with 16 bases in between. The CDR3 totals 17 residues. The CDR3 protein is CASSQRAVGVSTDTQYF. CDR3 coding DNA: TGTGCCAGCAGCCAGCGTGCCGTCGGGGTTAGCACAGATACGCAGTATTTT.

The chain joins TRBV11-2 to TRBJ2-1; 9 nucleotides line up with TRBD2. The CDR3 length is 18 residues. V was pared by 1 base and J by 7 bases, with 14 bases of the junction left unmatched. From germline, CDR1 is SGHAT and CDR2 FQNNGV. CDR3 region: CASSLGVLAGTPWNEQFF. The CDR3 DNA is TGTGCCAGCAGCTTAGGGGTCCTAGCGGGGACCCCTTGGAATGAGCAGTTCTTC.

The gene calls are TRBV7-2 and TRBJ2-3, with 12 bases identical to TRBD2. Trimming cost V 4 bases and J 2 bases; bases outside gene matches: 7. The CDR3 extends over 17 amino acids. Germline V CDR1 and CDR2: SGHTA, FQGNSA. CDR3 amino acids: CASSSRGTSGLTDTQYF. The CDR3, as DNA: TGTGCCAGCAGCTCCCGGGGGACTAGCGGGCTCACAGATACGCAGTATTTT.

A few counts support this clone. The J gene is TRBJ1-2, the V gene TRBV27; D uncertain. Trimming removed 5 bases from V and 4 bases from J, with 14 bases in between. The germline V gene has CDR1 MNHEY and CDR2 SMNVEV (reference sequence). The length of the CDR3 is 14 residues. DNA of the CDR3: TGTGCCAGCAGTCAAGGCCACTCAGGCTATGGCTACACCTTC. Translated, it gives CASSQGHSGYGYTF.

This clone has just a few counts. The rearrangement joins TRBV7-9 to TRBJ2-5; D uncertain. V was shortened by 1 base and J by 5 bases, with 14 bases between the two germline ends. This CDR3 has 15 residues. Germline lookup yields CDR1 SEHNR and CDR2 FQNEAQ (reference sequence). In DNA, the CDR3 is TGTGCCAGCAGCTTAGGGCATAAAGTGGTCGAGACCCAGTACTTC. This gives the protein CASSLGHKVVETQYF.

This clone was picked up a small number of times. This chain links TRBV2 with TRBJ1-2; 7 bases are a match to TRBD1. The germline gives CDR1 SNHLY, CDR2 FYNNEI. This CDR3 is 14 amino acids long. V was pared by 4 bases and J by 3 bases, with 5 bases of the junction left unmatched. The CDR3 reads CASSGGRGDYGYTF. For the CDR3, the DNA is TGTGCCAGCAGTGGTGGCAGGGGGGACTATGGCTACACCTTC.

This clone turned up a few times. The J gene is TRBJ2-7, the V gene TRBV6-5; D is uncertain. CDR3 length: 13 amino acids. The V end lost 2 bases, the J end lost 2 bases, and 7 bases lay between the germline ends. Looked up from germline, CDR1 is MNHEY and CDR2 is SVGAGI. CDR3 nucleotides: TGTGCCAGCAGTTACAGAGGCCCCTACGAGCAGTACTTC. The encoded protein is CASSYRGPYEQYF.

The CDR3 spells CASSESGQVTNEQYF. The CDR3 DNA follows: TGCGCCAGCAGTGAGTCGGGACAGGTAACAAACGAGCAGTACTTC. This chain uses TRBV10-1 with TRBJ2-7, with 8 bases that match TRBD1. Germline lookup yields CDR1 WNHNN and CDR2 SYGVQD (reference sequence). Trimming at V came to 0 bases and at J to 5 bases, leaving 6 bases not matched to a gene. CDR3 length: 15 residues.

This clone was detected a few times. The chain links TRBV7-7 to TRBJ2-2; 10 bases map to TRBD1. CDR1 is SSHAT and CDR2 is FNYEAQ in the germline V gene (reference sequence). V lost 2 bases to trimming and J lost 5 bases; unmatched junction nucleotides: 5. The CDR3 loop spans 16 amino acids. The DNA of the CDR3 is TGTGCCAGCAGCTTATTCGACAGGGGGCCTACCGGGGAGCTGTTTTTT. Protein sequence: CASSLFDRGPTGELFF.

In this sample, this clone turned up a few times. The rearrangement uses TRBV6-1 and TRBJ1-1; D is unclear. CDR1 is MNHNS, CDR2 SASEGT, per germline. This CDR3 comprises 13 residues. V lost 6 bases and J 5 bases, leaving 13 bases between the germline ends. CDR3 in DNA: TGTGCCAGCAGAGCCCGGGTTGGAACTGAAGCTTTCTTT. Its translation is CASRARVGTEAFF.

This rearrangement joins TRBV25-1 to TRBJ2-2; D is perhaps TRBD1 (6 bases). The germline gives CDR1 MGHDK, CDR2 SYGVNS. The V end was cut by 7 bases, the J end by 8 bases, with 8 bases between. CDR3 length: 11 amino acids. The CDR3 nucleotides are TGTGCCAGCATGGGGGCTGGGGAGCTGTTTTTT. Translating gives CASMGAGELFF.

The V call is TRBV6-5, the J call TRBJ2-7; the D gene is possibly TRBD1 (6 bases). This CDR3 contains 14 residues. Germline-derived CDR1 and CDR2 are MNHEY and SVGAGI. Between the trimmed V and J ends, which lost 6 bases and 2 bases, there was a span of 14 bases. The CDR3 DNA sequence: TGTGCCAGCAGGCGACAGGAGCCCCCCTACGAGCAGTACTTC. Translation: CASRRQEPPYEQYF.

This clone showed up just a few times. The chain is built from TRBV5-1 and TRBJ1-6; 8 bases are a match to TRBD1. Germline CDR1 reads SGHRS; CDR2 reads YFSETQ. The trim removed 4 bases at V and 8 bases at J, leaving 8 bases unmatched. CDR3 size: 15 residues. The CDR3 coding sequence is TGCGCCAGCAGCCCACTGCCGGACAGGGATTCACCCCTCCACTTT. Translation: CASSPLPDRDSPLHF.

This clone came up a few times. The V and J genes are TRBV10-2 and TRBJ2-7; 10 nucleotides agree with TRBD1. The CDR3 is 16 residues long. Germline CDR1 WSHSY, CDR2 SAAADI. The V gene end was trimmed by 6 bases and the J gene end by 5 bases; junction bases not matched to a gene: 13. The CDR3 DNA reads as TGCGCCAGCAGCGAACACTGGGACAGGGGAGGAGACGAGCAGTACTTC. The encoded protein is CASSEHWDRGGDEQYF.

The CDR3 loop reads CSVTQGTGELFF. As DNA, the CDR3 is TGCAGCGTCACACAGGGAACCGGGGAGCTGTTTTTT. The J gene is TRBJ2-2, the V gene TRBV29-1; D is perhaps TRBD1 (6 bases). Trimming left V 6 bases short and J 5 bases short, with 10 bases between. Per germline, CDR1 SQVTM and CDR2 ANQGSEA. The CDR3 has 12 residues.

The V and J genes are TRBV7-8 and TRBJ2-2; 7 bases line up with TRBD1. The CDR3 consists of 16 residues. After removal of 1 base from V and 5 bases from J, the junction contained 7 bases not matched to a gene. Germline assignment: CDR1 SGHVS and CDR2 FQNEAQ. In DNA form, the CDR3 reads TGTGCCAGCAGCTTAGTCGGGACAGAAGCTACCGGGGAGCTGTTTTTT. Translation: CASSLVGTEATGELFF.

This clone was seen a few times. The rearrangement joins TRBV4-1 to TRBJ2-7; D uncertain. Trimming removed 0 bases from V and 4 bases from J, with 13 bases in between. The germline gives CDR1 MGHRA, CDR2 YSYEKL. This CDR3 region has 15 residues. The CDR3 bases are TGCGCCAGCAGCCAAGATTTCTACATCGGGTACGAGCAGTACTTC. It is translated as CASSQDFYIGYEQYF.

The rearrangement uses TRBV15 and TRBJ1-3; D may be TRBD1 (6 bases). V shed 0 bases and J shed 1 base, with 16 bases lying between them. The CDR3 sequence is 18 residues long. Germline V gene data show CDR1 as LNHNV and CDR2 as YYDKDF (reference sequence). The CDR3 protein is CATSREYGRGRSGNTIYF. CDR3 sequence (DNA): TGTGCCACCAGCAGAGAATACGGCAGGGGAAGGTCTGGAAACACCATATATTTT.